This T cell receptor (beta chain) comes out of a study of T cell responses to AZD1222 COVID-19 vaccine. General study results and limits: Vaccine-associated CD4 TCRs ranged over spike, dominating at 160-218 and 743-854. In all cases, repertoires were sampled only after the peak T cell response. Clonal diversity was possibly underestimated, and the donors were mostly white British, with more females. Baseline antibody screening turned up just a handful of seropositive AZD1222 recipients.

Turning to this clone: The antigen is not known.

The repertoire was sequenced with immunoSEQ multiplex PCR; TCRdb's copy has only in-frame clones and lacks some. The repertoire includes 85,000 to 90,000 clones, almost 90% of them detected once, and 9% to 12% sits in the top ten. V was clipped by 3 bases and J by 2 bases, with 5 bases between them. The CDR3 extends over 13 amino acids. The genes are TRBV12-3 or TRBV12-4 and TRBJ1-5; D unclear. The clonotype originates from an adult in good health. Specimen: peripheral blood, collected on day 0 of MenACWY control vaccination. The CDR3 coding sequence is TGTGCCAGCAGTTTGGCAGGCAATCAGCCCCAGCATTTT. As protein: CASSLAGNQPQHF.